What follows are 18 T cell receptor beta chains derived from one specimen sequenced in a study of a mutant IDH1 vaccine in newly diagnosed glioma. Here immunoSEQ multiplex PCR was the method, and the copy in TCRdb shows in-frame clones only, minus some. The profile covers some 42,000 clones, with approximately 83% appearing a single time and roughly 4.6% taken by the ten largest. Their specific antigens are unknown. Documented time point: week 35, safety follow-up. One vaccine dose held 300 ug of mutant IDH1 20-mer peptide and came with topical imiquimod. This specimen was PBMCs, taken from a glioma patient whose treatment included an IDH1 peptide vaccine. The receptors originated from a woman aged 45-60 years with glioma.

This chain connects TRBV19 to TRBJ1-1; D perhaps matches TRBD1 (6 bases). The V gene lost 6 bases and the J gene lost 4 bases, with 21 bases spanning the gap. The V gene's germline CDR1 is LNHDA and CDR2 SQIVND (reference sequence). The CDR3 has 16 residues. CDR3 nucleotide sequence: TGTGCCAGTAGCCATAGGGTCTTCAGGGGAAGCACTGAAGCTTTCTTT. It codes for CASSHRVFRGSTEAFF. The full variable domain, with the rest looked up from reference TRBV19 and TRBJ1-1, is DGGITQSPKYLFRKEGQNVTLSCEQNLNHDAMYWYRQDPGQGLRLIYYSQIVNDFQKGDIAEGYSVSREKKESFPLTVTSAQKNPTAFYLCASSHRVFRGSTEAFFGQGTRLTVV.

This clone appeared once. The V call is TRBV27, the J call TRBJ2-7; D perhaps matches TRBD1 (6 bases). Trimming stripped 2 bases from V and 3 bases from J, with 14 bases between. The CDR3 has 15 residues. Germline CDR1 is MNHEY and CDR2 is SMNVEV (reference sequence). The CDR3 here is CASSLQGSLFYEQYF. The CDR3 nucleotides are TGTGCCAGCAGTTTACAGGGGAGCCTTTTCTACGAGCAGTACTTC.

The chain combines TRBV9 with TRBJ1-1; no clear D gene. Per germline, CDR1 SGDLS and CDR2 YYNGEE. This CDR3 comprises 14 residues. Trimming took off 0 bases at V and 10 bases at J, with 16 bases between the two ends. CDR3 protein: CASSVEWRGDGAFF. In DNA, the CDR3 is TGTGCCAGCAGCGTAGAGTGGCGGGGTGATGGAGCTTTCTTT. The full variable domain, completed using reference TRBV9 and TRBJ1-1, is DSGVTQTPKHLITATGQRVTLRCSPRSGDLSVYWYQQSLDQGLQFLIQYYNGEERAKGNILERFSAQQFPDLHSELNLSSLELGDSALYFCASSVEWRGDGAFFGQGTRLTVV.

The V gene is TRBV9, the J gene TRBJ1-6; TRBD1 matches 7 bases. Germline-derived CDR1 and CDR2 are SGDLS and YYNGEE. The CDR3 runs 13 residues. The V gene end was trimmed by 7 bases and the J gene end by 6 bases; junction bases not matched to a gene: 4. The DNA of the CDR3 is TGTGCCAGCGGGGGACAGTTTAATTCACCCCTCCACTTT. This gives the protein CASGGQFNSPLHF.

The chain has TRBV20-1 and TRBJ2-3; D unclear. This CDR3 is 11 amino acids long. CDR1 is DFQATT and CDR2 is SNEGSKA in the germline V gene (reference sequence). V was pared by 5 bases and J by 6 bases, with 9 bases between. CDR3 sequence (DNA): TGCAGTGCTTATACCCCGGATACGCAGTATTTT. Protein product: CSAYTPDTQYF.

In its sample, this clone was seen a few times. The CDR3 DNA reads as TGTGCCAGCAGGGTGGACAACAAAGCTTTCTTT. Translated, it gives CASRVDNKAFF. This chain links TRBV27 with TRBJ1-1; maybe TRBD1 (5 bases). With 6 bases removed from V and 9 bases from J, the gap between germline ends came to 11 bases. The CDR3 contains 11 residues. The germline CDR1 and CDR2 sequences are MNHEY and SMNVEV (reference sequence).

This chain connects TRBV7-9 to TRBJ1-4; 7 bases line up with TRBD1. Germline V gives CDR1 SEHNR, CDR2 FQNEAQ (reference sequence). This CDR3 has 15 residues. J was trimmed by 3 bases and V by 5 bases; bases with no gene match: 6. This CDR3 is CASSPSTGPNEKLFF. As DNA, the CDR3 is TGTGCCAGCAGCCCGTCGACAGGGCCTAATGAAAAACTGTTTTTT.

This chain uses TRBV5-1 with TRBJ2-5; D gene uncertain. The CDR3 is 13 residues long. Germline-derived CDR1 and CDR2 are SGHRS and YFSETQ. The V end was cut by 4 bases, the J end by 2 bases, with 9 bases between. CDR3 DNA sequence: TGCGCCAGCAGCGCGGCACCACAAGAGACCCAGTACTTC. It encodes CASSAAPQETQYF.

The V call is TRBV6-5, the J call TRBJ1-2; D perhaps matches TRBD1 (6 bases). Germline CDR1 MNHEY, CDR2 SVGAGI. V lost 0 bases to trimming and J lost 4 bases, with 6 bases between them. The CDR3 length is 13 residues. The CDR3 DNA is TGTGCCAGCAGTTACTCGGGGGCCTATGGCTACACCTTC. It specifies CASSYSGAYGYTF.

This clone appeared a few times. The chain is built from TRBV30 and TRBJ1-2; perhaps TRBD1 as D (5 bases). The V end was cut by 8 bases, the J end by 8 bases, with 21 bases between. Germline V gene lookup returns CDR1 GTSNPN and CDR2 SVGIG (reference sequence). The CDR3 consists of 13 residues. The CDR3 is CAGPGPSSRGYTF. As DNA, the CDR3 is TGTGCCGGTCCGGGGCCAAGCTCGCGGGGCTACACCTTC.

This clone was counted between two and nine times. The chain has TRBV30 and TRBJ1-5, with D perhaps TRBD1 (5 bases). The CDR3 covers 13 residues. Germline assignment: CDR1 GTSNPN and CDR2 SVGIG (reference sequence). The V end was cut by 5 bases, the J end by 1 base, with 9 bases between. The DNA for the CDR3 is TGTGCCTGGGAACCAGGGAGCAATCAGCCCCAGCATTTT. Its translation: CAWEPGSNQPQHF.

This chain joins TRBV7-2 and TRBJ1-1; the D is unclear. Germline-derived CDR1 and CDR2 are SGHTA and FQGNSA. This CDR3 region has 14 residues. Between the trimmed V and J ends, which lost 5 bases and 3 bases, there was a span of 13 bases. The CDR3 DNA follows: TGTGCCAGCAGCCTACAAGGTGGGGACACTGAAGCTTTCTTT. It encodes CASSLQGGDTEAFF.

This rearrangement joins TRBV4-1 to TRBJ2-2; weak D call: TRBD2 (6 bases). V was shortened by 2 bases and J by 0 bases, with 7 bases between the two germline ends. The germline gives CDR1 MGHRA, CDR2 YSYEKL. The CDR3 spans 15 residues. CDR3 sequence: CASSQRTTNTGELFF. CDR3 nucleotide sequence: TGCGCCAGCAGCCAAAGGACTACGAACACCGGGGAGCTGTTTTTT.

For the CDR3, the DNA is TGTGCCAGCAGTGAAGAGGGTCTAGCGGGGTTCTACGAGCAGTACTTC. It yields the protein CASSEEGLAGFYEQYF. The genes are TRBV6-1 and TRBJ2-7; 9 bases agree with TRBD2. Germline loops: CDR1 MNHNS, CDR2 SASEGT. The CDR3 loop spans 16 amino acids. With V trimmed by 1 base and J by 3 bases, 7 bases remained unmatched.

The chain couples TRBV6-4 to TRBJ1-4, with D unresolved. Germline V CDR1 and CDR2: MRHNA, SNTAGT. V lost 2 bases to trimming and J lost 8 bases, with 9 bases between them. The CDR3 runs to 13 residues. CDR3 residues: CASSDREGEKLFF. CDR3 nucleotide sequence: TGTGCCAGCAGTGACAGGGAAGGCGAAAAACTGTTTTTT.

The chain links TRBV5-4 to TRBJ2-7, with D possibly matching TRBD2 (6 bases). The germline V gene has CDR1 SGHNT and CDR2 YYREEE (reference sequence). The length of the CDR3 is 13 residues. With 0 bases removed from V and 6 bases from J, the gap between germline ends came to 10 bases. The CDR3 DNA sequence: TGTGCCAGCAGCTTGGCCGGGAGTTCCGAGCAGTACTTC. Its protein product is CASSLAGSSEQYF.

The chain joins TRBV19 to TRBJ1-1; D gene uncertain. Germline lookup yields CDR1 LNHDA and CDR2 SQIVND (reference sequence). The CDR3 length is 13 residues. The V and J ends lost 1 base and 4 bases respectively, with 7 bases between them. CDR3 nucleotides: TGTGCCAGTAGTATAGGAGGTCCCACTGAAGCTTTCTTT. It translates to CASSIGGPTEAFF.

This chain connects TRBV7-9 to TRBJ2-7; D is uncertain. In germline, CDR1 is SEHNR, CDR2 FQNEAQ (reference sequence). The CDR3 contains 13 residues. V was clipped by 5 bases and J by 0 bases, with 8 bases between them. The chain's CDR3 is CASSRPSSYEQYF. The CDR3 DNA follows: TGTGCCAGCAGCCGACCTAGCTCCTACGAGCAGTACTTC.